This T cell receptor (beta chain) is drawn from a study of CD8+CD57+ T cells in acquired aplastic anemia. Study-wide context: Quantities of DNA derived from sorted CD4+ and CD8+ cells averaged about 3.2 ug. Findings of the study overall: A set of 25 to 35 CD8+ CDR3 sequences was shared between patients and controls, and these sequences appeared highly expressed in patients.

Investigators profiled TCR beta VDJ and CDR3 from genomic DNA template. MiXCR, run by TCRdb on the reads, gives a single entry per CDR3 protein. The sample includes about 200,000 distinct CDR3 sequences, around three fifths seen only once; the top ten take roughly 64%. Sequenced patients had shown CD8+CD57+ cell expansion by flow cytometry. Blood came from patients not yet given any therapy. As for this clonotype: Its specificity is unknown.

Germline CDR1 is SNHLY and CDR2 is FYNNEI. Germline trimming cut 0 bases from V and 5 bases from J; bases unmatched to any gene: 6. The CDR3 is 17 residues long. This sequence originates from a human donor with aplastic anemia. The sequenced sample was sorted CD4+, CD8+, or CD8+CD57+ T cells (not recorded which) from PBMCs. The rearrangement uses TRBV2 and TRBJ1-4, with 10 bases fitting TRBD1. Here the CDR3 DNA reads TGTGCCAGCAGTGAAGCGCGGGGACAGGGGTTGAATGAAAAACTGTTTTTT. The encoded protein is CASSEARGQGLNEKLFF.